The following is a T cell receptor beta chain sequence with its context. The sample comes from a study of patients and donors after allogeneic stem cell transplantation. Each CDR3 protein gets one entry after TCRdb re-called the RT-PCR reads with MiXCR. This sample has about 200,000 distinct CDR3 sequences, with less than 45% found just once. Material for sequencing was blood, either unsorted or a sorted T cell fraction (not recorded which). This receptor was taken from a human donor who was either an allogeneic HSCT recipient or a stem cell or donor lymphocyte infusion donor (not recorded which). It is not recorded whose cells these are; they may come from a transplant donor.

CDR3 in DNA: TGCGCCAGCAGCTTGGTACAGGGGATAGACTATGAGCAGTTCTTC. This gives the protein CASSLVQGIDYEQFF. The genes are TRBV5-1 and TRBJ2-1; 7 positions agree with TRBD1. V was pared by 0 bases and J by 8 bases, with 8 bases of the junction left unmatched. This CDR3 region has 15 residues. Germline-derived CDR1 and CDR2 are SGHRS and YFSETQ.